Listed below are T cell receptor beta chains from one sample, sequenced in a study of technical replicates of blood from a handful of donors. TCRdb's table, derived via immunoSEQ multiplex PCR, lists solely in-frame clones and lacks some. Of approximately 58,000 clones listed, 70% to 90% are singletons. Sequences were obtained from PBMCs. These receptors came from a human donor in good health. Some clones in this sample may be carry-over from other donors' samples. The CDR3 runs from the conserved cysteine through the conserved F or W. A D gene is named only where the DNA matches it firmly. Clone size is stated in some rows and not others, as once, few, many or a class when expanded.

DNA,CDR3,V,size,D,J
TGTGCCAGCAGAACAACAGGGTCCCATGGCTACACCTTC,CASRTTGSHGYTF,TRBV6-5,.,.,TRBJ1-2
TGTGCCAGCAGGACTCAACCTAGCTCCTACGAGCAGTACTTC,CASRTQPSSYEQYF,TRBV7-2,.,.,TRBJ2-7
TGTGCCATCAGTGAAGCGGGAGTGAGTTACAATGAGCAGTTCTTC,CAISEAGVSYNEQFF,TRBV10-3,.,TRBD2,TRBJ2-1
TGTGCCACCAGCAGAGATAGGGACAGGGGGTACGAGCAGTACTTC,CATSRDRDRGYEQYF,TRBV15,.,TRBD1,TRBJ2-7
TGTGCCAGTAGTTCTCGATGGCAGGGGTCATCCTACGAGCAGTACTTC,CASSSRWQGSSYEQYF,TRBV19,.,.,TRBJ2-7
TGTGCCAGCAGTCCTAGCGGGGGTTACGAGCAGTACTTC,CASSPSGGYEQYF,TRBV5-6,.,TRBD2,TRBJ2-7
TGTGCCAGCAGCCAAGTGACACAGAACACTGAAGCTTTCTTT,CASSQVTQNTEAFF,TRBV4-2,.,.,TRBJ1-1
TGTGCCAGCAGTTGGCTAGCGGGACGAGCAAATACGCAGTATTTT,CASSWLAGRANTQYF,TRBV6-5,.,TRBD2,TRBJ2-3
TGTGCCACCAGCAGAGGTGGTCTAGCGGGAGGGCCGATCTTC,CATSRGGLAGGPIF,TRBV15,.,TRBD2,TRBJ2-1
TGTGCCAGCAGCTTAAGCGGGGGGGCGATCAATGAGCAGTTCTTC,CASSLSGGAINEQFF,TRBV7-3,once,TRBD2,TRBJ2-1
TGCAGTAGCGGGAGTTCGGAGACCCAGTACTTC,CSSGSSETQYF,TRBV20-1,.,TRBD2,TRBJ2-5
TGTGCCAGCAGCCAGGGGGCAGTGGAGACCCAGTACTTC,CASSQGAVETQYF,TRBV4-2,.,.,TRBJ2-5
TGTGCCAGCTCACCAGGGTCTAGCGGTAACCAAGAGACCCAGTACTTC,CASSPGSSGNQETQYF,TRBV18,.,TRBD2,TRBJ2-5
TGTGCCAGCAGCCCCGGGACAGTTGGCGGAAACACCATATATTTT,CASSPGTVGGNTIYF,TRBV7-9,.,TRBD1,TRBJ1-3
TGTGCCAGCAGCTTAGGAGTGGCGGGAGGGACAGATACGCAGTATTTT,CASSLGVAGGTDTQYF,TRBV7-9,.,TRBD2,TRBJ2-3
TGTGCCAGCAGCTCGGGACTAGCGGGGTTCACAGATACGCAGTATTTT,CASSSGLAGFTDTQYF,TRBV7-9,.,TRBD2,TRBJ2-3
TGTGCCAGCAGCCCGGGACAGGGGGTCTTTCAGCCCCAGCATTTT,CASSPGQGVFQPQHF,TRBV6-6,.,TRBD1,TRBJ1-5
TGTGCCAGCAGCCCATGGCGGGACTCCAATCAGCCCCAGCATTTT,CASSPWRDSNQPQHF,TRBV27,.,.,TRBJ1-5
TGTGCCAGTAGTCCCGACGAACAGGGCTCCTACGAGCAGTACTTC,CASSPDEQGSYEQYF,TRBV19,.,.,TRBJ2-7
TGCGCCAGCAGCCAAGATCGGCGACAAAAGTACTTC,CASSQDRRQKYF,TRBV4-1,.,.,TRBJ2-5
TGTGCCAGCAGTTACGAGGGGGCAACTTTCTTT,CASSYEGATFF,TRBV6-6,.,TRBD1,TRBJ1-1
TGCGCCAGCAGCTCCGGGGGCGGGAGAGAATTTGATGAGCAGTTCTTC,CASSSGGGREFDEQFF,TRBV5-1,.,.,TRBJ2-1
TGTGCCAGCAGTCTAGCGTCGGGGGGGAATTCACCCCTCCACTTT,CASSLASGGNSPLHF,TRBV6-5,.,.,TRBJ1-6
TGTGCCAGCAGCGGCGGGACAGGGTTGGTTGAGCAGTTCTTC,CASSGGTGLVEQFF,TRBV11-3,.,TRBD1,TRBJ2-1
TGCAGCGTTGATCCCTCAGGGGCCCGGAACACTGAAGCTTTCTTT,CSVDPSGARNTEAFF,TRBV29-1,once,.,TRBJ1-1
TGTGCCAGCAGCTTGGATGGGACAGGTCGAGCCAAAAACATTCAGTACTTC,CASSLDGTGRAKNIQYF,TRBV13,.,TRBD1,TRBJ2-4
TGTGCCAGCAGCTCCCTTAAGAGGGGGATGGATGGCTACACCTTC,CASSSLKRGMDGYTF,TRBV7-2,.,.,TRBJ1-2
TGTGCCAGCAGCCCCGGGATAGCGGGGAGGGCAGGAACGCAGTATTTT,CASSPGIAGRAGTQYF,TRBV5-4,.,TRBD2,TRBJ2-3
TGTGCCAGCAGCCAATGGGGTAGCGGGAGGGCCAGCTACGAGCAGTACTTC,CASSQWGSGRASYEQYF,TRBV7-2,.,TRBD2,TRBJ2-7
TGCGCCAGCAGCTCCGGGACAGGCACCAAGCCCCAGCATTTT,CASSSGTGTKPQHF,TRBV4-1,once,TRBD1,TRBJ1-5
TGTGCCAGCAGTAGACTAGCGGGGGAGGAGCAGTACTTC,CASSRLAGEEQYF,TRBV6-1,few,TRBD2,TRBJ2-7
TGCGCCAGCAGCTTGGGAACGGGTGGCACTGAAGCTTTCTTT,CASSLGTGGTEAFF,TRBV5-1,.,.,TRBJ1-1
TGTGCCAGCAGCCCGTTCGAGTCATGGGAGGCTTTCTTT,CASSPFESWEAFF,TRBV7-9,.,.,TRBJ1-1
TGTGCCAGCAGTAGGGACACGGGTCGGGAGCAGTACTTC,CASSRDTGREQYF,TRBV7-2,.,.,TRBJ2-7
TGTGCCAGCAGCCCTCCGGGACTAGTATACGAGCAGTACTTC,CASSPPGLVYEQYF,TRBV7-9,once,TRBD2,TRBJ2-7
TGCGCCAGCAGTCCCACGGGGAAACAAGAGACCCAGTACTTC,CASSPTGKQETQYF,TRBV23-1,.,.,TRBJ2-5
TGTGCCAGCAGCGTGTTCTCAGATACGCAGTATTTT,CASSVFSDTQYF,TRBV9,.,.,TRBJ2-3
TGTGCCTGGCAAAGCGGAGCTAGCACAGATACGCAGTATTTT,CAWQSGASTDTQYF,TRBV30,.,.,TRBJ2-3
TGCGCCAGCAGCCAAGAGACGGGAGTGGGGCGGGAGCTGTTTTTT,CASSQETGVGRELFF,TRBV4-3,.,.,TRBJ2-2
TGTGCCATCACAGAGACTCACCGGTCCTACGAGCAGTACTTC,CAITETHRSYEQYF,TRBV10-3,medium-sized,.,TRBJ2-7
TGCAGCGTTACCCTAGCGGGGATCTCCTACAATGAGCAGTTCTTC,CSVTLAGISYNEQFF,TRBV29-1,.,TRBD2,TRBJ2-1
TGTGCCACCCTTCTCTTCGCAGGGAACTATGGCTACACCTTC,CATLLFAGNYGYTF,TRBV19,.,.,TRBJ1-2
TGCGCCAGCAGCCCCTACGACTCTGGGGCCAACGTCCTGACTTTC,CASSPYDSGANVLTF,TRBV4-1,.,.,TRBJ2-6
TGTGCCAGCAGCCAGGGACTCTACAATGAGCAGTTCTTC,CASSQGLYNEQFF,TRBV9,once,.,TRBJ2-1
TGTGCCAGCAGCTTGGTGACAGGGGTTAACACCGGGGAGCTGTTTTTT,CASSLVTGVNTGELFF,TRBV5-8,.,TRBD1,TRBJ2-2
TGTGCCTGGAGTGTACGCGGCGCCCCCTTTACCCGGCAGTACTTC,CAWSVRGAPFTRQYF,TRBV30,.,.,TRBJ2-7
TGTGCCAGCTTTCGACAGTCCGAAGAGCTGTTTTTT,CASFRQSEELFF,TRBV7-9,.,.,TRBJ2-2
TGTGCCAGCAGCCCAGAGGGTACCCCCTCCTACGAGCAGTACTTC,CASSPEGTPSYEQYF,TRBV7-6,.,.,TRBJ2-7
TGTGCCAGCTCACGCGACCAGGGACGCGGGAACGAGCAGTACTTC,CASSRDQGRGNEQYF,TRBV18,.,.,TRBJ2-7
TGCGCCAGCAGCCAAGGGGGGCTTGGAAACACCATATATTTT,CASSQGGLGNTIYF,TRBV4-3,.,.,TRBJ1-3
TGCGCCAGCAGCCAAGGGAGGAGCCGCTACGAGCAGTACTTC,CASSQGRSRYEQYF,TRBV4-3,once,.,TRBJ2-7